One T cell receptor (beta chain) is described in this entry. Its antigen remains undetermined. No base quality information exists; no much larger clone differs at one position. This sample stems from a study of T cell responses to AZD1222 COVID-19 vaccine (dated by TCRdb to the early 2020s). For the study in its entirety: AZD1222 recipients given second doses at about 4 weeks or at about 12 weeks were pooled, since spike-specific TCR depth and breadth were not found to differ between the two schedules. TCR sequencing was performed for over 230 trial participants, of whom 207 were given two doses of AZD1222 and around 25 were given two doses of MenACWY control vaccine. Trial participants were enrolled by age into subgroups of 18-55, 56-69 and 70-plus years, and around 150, 29 and 61 TCR-sequenced participants, respectively, were included in these subgroups.

Beyond this particular receptor, the publication reports: The 56-69-year group was small, and its depth increase did not reach significance, likely because of low power. Epitopes outside the regions mutated in the B.1.351 and B.1.1.7 variants were reportedly recognized by nearly half of the unique spike-specific TCRs. Because no day 14 peak-response samples were available, repertoires were characterized only after the peak T cell response. After two AZD1222 doses, both the breadth and the depth of spike-specific TCRs were significantly higher than at day 0 and than in MenACWY recipients. The whole spike protein was spanned by vaccine-associated CD4 TCRs, and dominant responses were seen in regions 160-218 and 743-854. Participants were mostly white British and included more females than males, and it was suggested by the authors that clonal diversity may have been underestimated. Conclusions about previously exposed vaccinees were limited because only six AZD1222 recipients were SARS-CoV-2 seropositive at baseline.

V and J are truncated by 3 bases and 4 bases respectively, leaving an intervening sequence of 13 bases. Including the terminal cysteine and phenylalanine, the CDR3 comprises 16 residues. Left in the record is the CDR3 DNA by itself, 48 bases read in frame from the first base. The germline V gene specifies MNHEY as CDR1 and SVGAGI as CDR2. The sample's time point label, decoded: baseline before first vaccination. Vaccinee samples came from UK trials COV001 and COV002, including a single-blind randomized controlled phase 2/3 trial of AZD1222 (ChAdOx1 nCoV-19) in healthy adults. For TCRbeta chain sequencing, PBMC samples were collected from trial participants at day 0 and at day 28 after the second dose. The CDR3 regions of human TCRbeta chains were analyzed by immunosequencing. Under the source paper's analysis protocol: Repertoire TCRs were checked for matches against a reference library of SARS-CoV-2-specific TCRs that had been generated using the MIRA antigen-specificity platform. Breadth was defined as the fraction of unique TCRs that were SARS-CoV-2-associated, and depth was defined as the fraction of total T cells that were SARS-CoV-2-associated. Using the MIRA data, each spike-specific TCR was mapped to the spike region that the TCR reacts to and placed in a CD4 or CD8 class. Log10-transformed breadth and depth values were compared by one-way ANOVA with Sidak's multiple comparisons tests. TCRdb limited this immuneACCESS table to in-frame rearrangements with V and J called. A share of clones is missing; checked studies link under half to unresolved V genes, and the rest is unexplained. From that table come the V and J calls and clone size; the DNA was used to work out D and trimming. The sample contains about 180,000 clones, almost 90% of them found a single time. The ten most abundant clones make up 0.45% to 0.55% of the sample.

Sequencing was performed on peripheral blood, taken on day 0 of AZD1222 vaccination. In this chain, TRBV6-5 is recombined with TRBJ1-6; too little of a D gene remains to name it. This TCR derives from an adult in good health. The CDR3 corresponds to CASSYGRPHYNSPLHF. The DNA sequence is TGTGCCAGCAGTTATGGCCGACCACATTATAATTCACCCCTCCACTTT.